This entry features one T cell receptor beta chain sequence. The target antigen is unknown. Sequencing libraries made from TCR beta cDNA carried unique molecular identifiers. Once about 0.85 to 11 million T cells were used, some 500,000 cDNA molecules resulted. TCRdb itself ran the PCR reads through MiXCR, one entry per CDR3 protein. The sample has about 540,000 distinct CDR3 sequences, 30% to 40% seen once. The data stem from a study of post-analysis software for immune sequencing data. Background on the study: Both relapsing-remitting and secondary progressive multiple sclerosis featured among the disease courses, as did progressive-relapsing multiple sclerosis.

This CDR3 is 15 amino acids long. Trimming cost V 6 bases and J 0 bases, with 14 bases left between them. General study points: Controls showed lower frequencies than patients for a handful of TRBV segments, and TRBV5-6, TRBV5-1 and TRBV20-1 were among these.

The sequence derives from a girl aged 2 to 17 with multiple sclerosis. Sample: blood. The chain carries TRBV12-3 or TRBV12-4 and TRBJ1-1, with D unclear. CDR3 amino acids: CASSPSPDMNTEAFF. For the CDR3, the DNA is TGTGCCAGCAGCCCAAGCCCAGATATGAACACTGAAGCTTTCTTT.